This T cell receptor beta chain was sequenced in a study of T cell clonality in common variable immunodeficiency. CVID subjects were around 14 female and 25 to 35 male, aged about 8 to 65. In this sample, this clone turned up a few times. Its antigen remains unknown. Possible read error: a much larger clone is one base away. Only in-frame clones appear in the TCRdb table, and some are missing; sequencing was by immunoSEQ multiplex PCR. The sample includes 23,000 or so clones, none of them occurring once. Study results and caveats: Reportedly, TCR beta sequences from common variable immunodeficiency showed fewer deletions and N-nucleotide insertions.

The TCR was taken from a human donor with common variable immunodeficiency. The sample taken for sequencing was peripheral blood mononuclear cells.

The chain's CDR3 is CSSYMWGGQYNEQFF. The sequenced part of the CDR3 DNA is TGTTCCAGCTACATGTGGGGGGGTCAATACAATGAG. V and J are TRBV7-9 and TRBJ2-1, with TRBD2 matching over 7 bases. Read coverage stops 3 residues before the CDR3 terminus; the germline J gene supplies the remainder. The CDR3 totals 15 residues. The V gene's germline CDR1 is SEHNR and CDR2 FQNEAQ (reference sequence).